This T cell receptor beta chain was recovered during a study of molecular identifiers for immune sequencing clone quantification. General study points: Barcode sharing among identical TCR molecules could make large clones appear smaller. Spiked TCR RNA from one Jurkat cell reportedly showed up when mixed among over 900,000 naive cells.

This clonotype occurred many times. Its antigen remains unidentified. Previously reported methods and listed TCR primers produced the bulk TCR libraries. MiXCR, applied by TCRdb to the PCR reads, yields one record per CDR3 protein. The data contain tens of thousands of distinct CDR3 sequences, 17% of them singletons. Sequencing was performed on naive CD8+ T cells from blood, with Jurkat cell RNA spiked in. Subset here: FACS-sorted CD8+CD4-CCR7+CD45RA+ naive T cells. The TCR comes from a human donor in good health. Some libraries in this study had Jurkat cell RNA spiked in.

In DNA, the CDR3 is TGTGCCAGCAGTTTATCTGGGGGAGGTAGCACTGAAGCTTTCTTT. This codes for CASSLSGGGSTEAFF. This rearrangement joins TRBV27 to TRBJ1-1; D is perhaps TRBD1 (5 bases). This CDR3 region has 15 residues. The V gene lost 0 bases and the J gene lost 4 bases, with 12 bases spanning the gap. The germline CDR1 and CDR2 sequences are MNHEY and SMNVEV (reference sequence).